The rows below give T cell receptor beta chains drawn from one sample of a study of OX40 agonist ivuxolimab in advanced cancers. TCRdb's copy holds only in-frame clones and misses some; the assay was immunoSEQ multiplex PCR. Of tens of thousands of clones in the sample, approximately 86% were seen once. Specimen: CD4+ or CD8+ T cells sorted from blood, collected in a trial of the OX40 agonist ivuxolimab. The receptors derive from an adult with an advanced solid tumor such as melanoma, head and neck, liver or kidney cancer. CDR3s include the opening cysteine and the closing phenylalanine or tryptophan. The D gene is left open where the match is weak. A row's size may be missing; if present it is once, few, many or a size class.

V gene	clone size	D gene	J gene	CDR3 protein	CDR3 DNA
TRBV18	.	.	TRBJ2-1	CASSPPSGSNVDEQFF	TGTGCCAGCTCACCACCTAGCGGCAGTAATGTAGATGAGCAGTTCTTC
TRBV7-2	.	.	TRBJ2-5	CASSPTLARGETQYF	TGTGCCAGCAGCCCCACCCTAGCGCGTGGGGAGACCCAGTACTTC
TRBV11-2	few	.	TRBJ1-1	CASSSIRAAGNTEAFF	TGTGCCAGCAGCTCCATCCGGGCAGCAGGAAACACTGAAGCTTTCTTT
TRBV6-5	.	TRBD1	TRBJ2-7	CASRQGTYEQYF	TGTGCCAGTCGACAGGGAACCTACGAGCAGTACTTC
TRBV7-2	.	TRBD2	TRBJ2-7	CASSLGGSGGYEQYF	TGTGCCAGCAGCTTAGGGGGTAGCGGGGGTTACGAGCAGTACTTC
TRBV6-5	.	.	TRBJ2-5	CASSYSASGGETQYF	TGTGCCAGCAGTTACTCGGCGAGTGGGGGAGAGACCCAGTACTTC
TRBV11-3	.	.	TRBJ2-7	CASSPRRVGYEQYF	TGTGCCAGCAGCCCCAGGCGGGTAGGTTACGAGCAGTACTTC
TRBV7-3	few	.	TRBJ2-2	CASSLFTGELFF	TGTGCCAGCAGCTTATTCACCGGGGAGCTGTTTTTT
TRBV4-1	.	.	TRBJ2-2	CASSQGKGFANTGELFF	TGCGCCAGCAGCCAAGGAAAAGGGTTCGCGAACACCGGGGAGCTGTTTTTT
TRBV6-5	.	.	TRBJ2-7	CASSYGQEEEGVEQYF	TGTGCCAGCAGTTACGGGCAGGAAGAAGAAGGTGTTGAGCAGTACTTC
TRBV19	.	.	TRBJ2-2	CASSSSPNTGELFF	TGTGCCAGTAGTAGTTCACCTAACACCGGGGAGCTGTTTTTT
TRBV9	.	.	TRBJ2-1	CASSYTTEVYEQFF	TGTGCCAGCAGTTATACGACTGAGGTTTATGAGCAGTTCTTC
TRBV19	.	TRBD1	TRBJ2-7	CASGAGGYEQYF	TGTGCCAGTGGGGCAGGGGGTTACGAGCAGTACTTC
TRBV2	.	TRBD2	TRBJ2-1	CASSEGLAVSSEQFF	TGTGCCAGCAGCGAAGGGCTAGCGGTTAGCTCTGAGCAGTTCTTC
TRBV15	.	TRBD1	TRBJ2-1	CATSSGTGFPSSYNEQFF	TGTGCCACCAGCAGCGGGACAGGCTTCCCCAGCTCCTACAATGAGCAGTTCTTC
TRBV6-1	.	TRBD2	TRBJ2-4	CATAGVPKNIQYF	TGTGCCACCGCGGGGGTCCCCAAAAACATTCAGTACTTC
TRBV7-9	.	TRBD1	TRBJ2-5	CASSSTGTGDQETQYF	TGTGCCAGCAGTTCTACCGGGACAGGGGATCAAGAGACCCAGTACTTC
TRBV6-1	.	TRBD2	TRBJ2-7	CASAEWAGDRYEQYF	TGTGCCAGCGCGGAGTGGGCGGGAGACCGGTACGAGCAGTACTTC
TRBV27	.	.	TRBJ2-3	CASSLTPGLSTQYF	TGTGCCAGCAGTTTAACCCCGGGCCTGAGTACGCAGTATTTT
TRBV19	.	.	TRBJ1-2	CASSLKPGGYTF	TGTGCCAGTAGTCTCAAACCGGGAGGCTACACCTTC
TRBV28	.	.	TRBJ2-5	CASSLRTTEPQETQYF	TGTGCCAGCAGTTTAAGAACCACCGAACCCCAAGAGACCCAGTACTTC
TRBV7-9	.	TRBD2	TRBJ2-3	CASSFSGGGSTDTQYF	TGTGCCAGCAGCTTTTCGGGAGGGGGTAGCACAGATACGCAGTATTTT
TRBV28	.	.	TRBJ1-4	CASSLGEATNEKLFF	TGTGCCAGCAGTTTGGGGGAAGCAACTAATGAAAAACTGTTTTTT
TRBV4-1	.	.	TRBJ2-1	CASSISGGGDHEQFF	TGCGCCAGCAGCATAAGTGGAGGGGGGGATCATGAGCAGTTCTTC
TRBV14	.	.	TRBJ1-1	CASSQDLEGTEAFF	TGTGCCAGCAGCCAAGATCTAGAAGGCACTGAAGCTTTCTTT
TRBV28	.	.	TRBJ1-3	CASSFSSSGNTIYF	TGTGCCAGCAGTTTTTCAAGCTCTGGAAACACCATATATTTT
TRBV11-3	.	.	TRBJ2-2	CASSLSKLESKGVNTGELFF	TGTGCCAGCAGCTTATCAAAATTGGAATCAAAGGGTGTTAACACCGGGGAGCTGTTTTTT
TRBV7-2	once	.	TRBJ2-7	CASSLDFQTYEQYF	TGTGCCAGCAGCTTGGACTTCCAGACTTACGAGCAGTACTTC
TRBV13	.	.	TRBJ2-1	CASSHIYNEQFF	TGTGCCAGCAGCCATATCTACAATGAGCAGTTCTTC
TRBV4-1	.	.	TRBJ1-4	CASSQVREKLFF	TGCGCCAGCAGCCAAGTCCGAGAAAAACTGTTTTTT
TRBV5-4	.	.	TRBJ2-2	CATRTDPNTGELFF	TGTGCCACCAGAACAGACCCGAACACCGGGGAGCTGTTTTTT
TRBV7-9	once	TRBD1	TRBJ1-1	CASSTTGEWGTEAFF	TGTGCCAGCAGCACCACAGGGGAGTGGGGGACTGAAGCTTTCTTT
TRBV7-2	.	.	TRBJ1-5	CASVLTSGNQPQHF	TGTGCCAGCGTACTAACGTCGGGCAATCAGCCCCAGCATTTT
TRBV28	.	.	TRBJ2-1	CASSHGSGLYNEQFF	TGTGCCAGCAGCCATGGGAGCGGGCTCTACAATGAGCAGTTCTTC
TRBV9	.	TRBD2	TRBJ2-7	CASSVDKGGLALGYEQYF	TGTGCCAGCAGCGTAGACAAGGGGGGACTAGCCCTTGGGTACGAGCAGTACTTC
TRBV7-9	.	TRBD2	TRBJ2-1	CASGVAGDNEQFF	TGTGCCAGCGGAGTAGCGGGAGATAATGAGCAGTTCTTC
TRBV19	.	.	TRBJ2-2	CASSISGPGELFF	TGTGCCAGTAGTATTTCGGGGCCCGGGGAGCTGTTTTTT
TRBV19	.	.	TRBJ2-5	CASSIGRAARTQYF	TGTGCCAGTAGTATAGGTAGGGCCGCGAGGACCCAGTACTTC
TRBV5-5	.	.	TRBJ2-6	CASSLVRASRGANVLTF	TGTGCCAGCAGCTTGGTAAGGGCCTCTCGAGGGGCCAACGTCCTGACTTTC
TRBV5-1	.	.	TRBJ2-1	CASSFSSVGNEQFF	TGCGCCAGCAGCTTCTCCTCGGTCGGCAATGAGCAGTTCTTC
TRBV7-2	.	TRBD1	TRBJ2-7	CASTLSDSGQIYEQYF	TGTGCCAGCACCCTTTCGGATTCGGGACAGATCTACGAGCAGTACTTC
TRBV5-8	.	TRBD1	TRBJ1-2	CASSGGTVANYGYTF	TGTGCCAGCAGCGGCGGGACAGTAGCTAACTATGGCTACACCTTC
TRBV28	.	.	TRBJ2-1	CASSSSGHGQFF	TGTGCCAGCAGTTCCTCGGGACACGGGCAGTTCTTC
TRBV10-3	.	TRBD2	TRBJ2-2	CASSGLTNTGELFF	TGTGCCTCCTCGGGACTAACGAACACCGGGGAGCTGTTTTTT
TRBV28	.	TRBD2	TRBJ2-5	CASGGTNQETQYF	TGTGCCAGTGGGGGGACTAATCAAGAGACCCAGTACTTC